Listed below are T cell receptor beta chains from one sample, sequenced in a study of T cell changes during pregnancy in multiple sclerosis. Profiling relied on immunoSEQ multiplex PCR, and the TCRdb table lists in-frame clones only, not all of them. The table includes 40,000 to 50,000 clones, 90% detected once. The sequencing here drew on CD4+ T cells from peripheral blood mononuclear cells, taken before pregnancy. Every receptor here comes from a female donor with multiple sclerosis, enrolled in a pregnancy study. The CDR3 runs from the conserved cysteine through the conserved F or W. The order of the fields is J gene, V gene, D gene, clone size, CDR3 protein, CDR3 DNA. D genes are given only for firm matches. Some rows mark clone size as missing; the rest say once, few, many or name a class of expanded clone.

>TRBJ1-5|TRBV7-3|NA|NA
CASSSSGYSNQPQHF
TGTGCCAGCAGCTCCAGCGGATATAGCAATCAGCCCCAGCATTTT
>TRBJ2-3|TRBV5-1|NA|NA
CASSGRGYSTDTQYF
TGCGCCAGCAGCGGGCGGGGATATAGCACAGATACGCAGTATTTT
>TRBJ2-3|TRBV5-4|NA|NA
CASSLANTDTQYF
TGTGCCAGCAGCTTGGCTAATACAGATACGCAGTATTTT
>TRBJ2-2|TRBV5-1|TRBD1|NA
CASSSSGTANTGELFF
TGCGCCAGCAGCTCGTCCGGGACAGCGAACACCGGGGAGCTGTTTTTT
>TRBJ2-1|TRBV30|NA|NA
CAWSPLYDEQFF
TGTGCCTGGAGTCCACTTTACGATGAGCAGTTCTTC
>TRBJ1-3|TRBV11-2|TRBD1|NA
CASSHLGQGAGNTIYF
TGTGCCAGCAGCCACCTGGGACAGGGGGCAGGAAACACCATATATTTT
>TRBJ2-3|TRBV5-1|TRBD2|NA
CASSLGLAGGPTDTQYF
TGCGCCAGCAGCTTGGGACTAGCGGGAGGGCCAACAGATACGCAGTATTTT
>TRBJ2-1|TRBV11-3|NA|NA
CASSLTGVTYNEQFF
TGTGCCAGCAGCTTAACGGGGGTTACCTACAATGAGCAGTTCTTC
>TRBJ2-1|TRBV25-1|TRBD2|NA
CASSESPASGTVYGEQFF
TGTGCCAGCAGTGAATCCCCTGCCAGCGGGACCGTCTACGGTGAGCAGTTCTTC
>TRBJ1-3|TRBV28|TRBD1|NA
CASSFLTGGSGNTIYF
TGTGCCAGCAGTTTTTTGACAGGGGGCTCTGGAAACACCATATATTTT
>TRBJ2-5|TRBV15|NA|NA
CATSPGRPRGTQYF
TGTGCCACCAGCCCGGGACGCCCGCGGGGGACCCAGTACTTC
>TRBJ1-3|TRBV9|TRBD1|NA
CASSVTGKAGNTIYF
TGTGCCAGCAGCGTGACAGGGAAGGCTGGAAACACCATATATTTT
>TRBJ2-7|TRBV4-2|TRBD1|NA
CASSQDWGQGTSYEQYF
TGTGCCAGCAGCCAAGATTGGGGACAGGGGACGTCCTACGAGCAGTACTTC
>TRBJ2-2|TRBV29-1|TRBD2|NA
CSVGLAFPGELFF
TGCAGCGTTGGACTAGCCTTCCCCGGGGAGCTGTTTTTT
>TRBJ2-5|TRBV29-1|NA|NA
CSVETSGETQYF
TGCAGCGTTGAAACGAGCGGCGAGACCCAGTACTTC
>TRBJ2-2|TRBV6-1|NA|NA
CASSAPGNTGELFF
TGTGCCAGCAGTGCCCCCGGGAACACCGGGGAGCTGTTTTTT
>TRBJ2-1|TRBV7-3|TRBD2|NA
CASSFSSGREQFF
TGTGCCAGCAGCTTCTCTAGCGGGCGGGAGCAGTTCTTC
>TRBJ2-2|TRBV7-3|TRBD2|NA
CASRRGGINTGELFF
TGTGCCAGCAGACGCGGGGGGATTAACACCGGGGAGCTGTTTTTT
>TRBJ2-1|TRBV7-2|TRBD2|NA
CASSLSFSGGSRGNEQFF
TGTGCCAGCAGCTTAAGCTTTAGCGGGGGTAGCCGGGGTAATGAGCAGTTCTTC
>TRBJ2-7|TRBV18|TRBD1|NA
CASSPRTGLTYEQYF
TGTGCCAGCTCACCACGGACAGGGCTAACCTACGAGCAGTACTTC
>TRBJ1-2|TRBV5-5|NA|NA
CASSLVADYNYGYTF
TGTGCCAGCAGCTTGGTGGCAGACTATAACTATGGCTACACCTTC
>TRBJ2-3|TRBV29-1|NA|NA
CSVRRSSTDTQYF
TGCAGCGTTAGGAGGTCTAGCACAGATACGCAGTATTTT
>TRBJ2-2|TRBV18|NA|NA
CASSLRTGGTGELFF
TGTGCCAGCTCCCTCCGGACGGGCGGGACCGGGGAGCTGTTTTTT
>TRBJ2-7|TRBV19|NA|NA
CASSIDGYEQYF
TGTGCCAGTAGTATAGACGGCTACGAGCAGTACTTC
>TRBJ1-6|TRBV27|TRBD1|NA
CASSPRQGLYNSPLHF
TGTGCCAGCAGTCCGCGACAGGGATTGTATAATTCACCCCTCCACTTT
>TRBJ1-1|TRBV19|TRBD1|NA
CASSTGDRVFMNTEAFF
TGTGCCAGTAGTACGGGGGACAGGGTATTCATGAACACTGAAGCTTTCTTT
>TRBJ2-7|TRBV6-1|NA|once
CASSEPAGYEQYF
TGTGCCAGCAGTGAACCCGCCGGCTACGAGCAGTACTTC
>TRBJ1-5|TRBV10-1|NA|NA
CASNGPGEGDQPQHF
TGCGCCAGCAACGGGCCAGGGGAAGGGGATCAGCCCCAGCATTTT
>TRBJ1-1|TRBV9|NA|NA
CASSVAARTGPTEAFF
TGTGCCAGCAGCGTAGCGGCAAGGACTGGTCCCACTGAAGCTTTCTTT
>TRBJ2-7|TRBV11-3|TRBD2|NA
CASSLDSGTHYEQYF
TGTGCCAGCAGCTTAGATAGCGGGACCCACTACGAGCAGTACTTC
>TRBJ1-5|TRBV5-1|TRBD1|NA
CASSWGTGESNQPQHF
TGCGCCAGCAGCTGGGGGACAGGGGAAAGCAATCAGCCCCAGCATTTT
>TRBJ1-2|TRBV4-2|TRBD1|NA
CASSPRTGGDGYTF
TGTGCCAGCAGCCCCCGAACAGGGGGTGATGGCTACACCTTC
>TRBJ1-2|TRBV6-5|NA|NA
CASSYSGIANYGYTF
TGTGCCAGCAGTTACTCCGGAATAGCTAACTACGGCTACACCTTC
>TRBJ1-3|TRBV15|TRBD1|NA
CATSRATGTGGRNTIYF
TGTGCCACCAGCAGGGCCACCGGGACAGGGGGCCGAAACACCATATATTTT
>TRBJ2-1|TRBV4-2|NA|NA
CASSQVGGGPWNEQFF
TGTGCCAGCAGCCAAGTTGGGGGGGGGCCTTGGAATGAGCAGTTCTTC
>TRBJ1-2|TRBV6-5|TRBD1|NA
CASRRTGGLHGYTF
TGTGCCAGCAGACGCACAGGGGGACTACATGGCTACACCTTC
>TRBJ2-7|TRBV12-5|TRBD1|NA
CASGTPTGEGYEQYF
TGTGCTAGTGGTACCCCAACAGGGGAAGGCTACGAGCAGTACTTC
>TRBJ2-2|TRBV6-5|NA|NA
CASSYRDSIAGELFF
TGTGCCAGCAGTTATAGGGACTCCATTGCCGGGGAGCTGTTTTTT
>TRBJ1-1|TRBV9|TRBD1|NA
CASSPIGQGRKETEAFF
TGTGCCAGCAGCCCTATCGGACAGGGGCGGAAGGAAACTGAAGCTTTCTTT
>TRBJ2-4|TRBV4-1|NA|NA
CASSQESVPGQNIQYF
TGCGCCAGCAGCCAAGAGTCAGTTCCAGGGCAAAACATTCAGTACTTC
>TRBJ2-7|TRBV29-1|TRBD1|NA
CSVERLGTGREQYF
TGCAGCGTTGAACGGCTAGGGACAGGGAGGGAGCAGTACTTC
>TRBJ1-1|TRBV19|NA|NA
CASSTRGRGNTEAFF
TGTGCCAGTAGTACTCGGGGAAGAGGGAACACTGAAGCTTTCTTT
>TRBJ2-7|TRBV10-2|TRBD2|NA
CASSESGLAGGPYEQYF
TGCGCCAGCAGTGAGTCCGGACTAGCGGGGGGGCCATACGAGCAGTACTTC
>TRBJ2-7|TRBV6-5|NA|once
CASSYSGAYLYEQYF
TGTGCCAGCAGTTACTCAGGGGCCTACCTCTACGAGCAGTACTTC
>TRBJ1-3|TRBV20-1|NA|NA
CSARGNTIYF
TGCAGTGCCCGGGGAAACACCATATATTTT
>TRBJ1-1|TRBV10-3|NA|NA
CAISEGGGFTEAFF
TGTGCCATCAGTGAGGGGGGGGGATTCACTGAAGCTTTCTTT
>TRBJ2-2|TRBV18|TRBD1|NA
CASSPLGTGNTGELFF
TGTGCCAGCTCACCATTGGGGACAGGAAACACCGGGGAGCTGTTTTTT
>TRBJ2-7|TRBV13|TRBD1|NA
CASSEWTGGIYEQYF
TGTGCCAGCAGCGAATGGACAGGGGGTATCTACGAGCAGTACTTC
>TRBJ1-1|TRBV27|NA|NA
CASSPRIMNTEAFF
TGTGCCAGCAGTCCGCGGATCATGAACACTGAAGCTTTCTTT
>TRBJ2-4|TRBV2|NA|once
CASSVGSAGVDIQYF
TGTGCCAGCAGTGTAGGGAGCGCCGGGGTTGACATTCAGTACTTC
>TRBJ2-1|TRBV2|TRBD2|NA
CASTGGLAGFRNEQFF
TGTGCCAGCACCGGGGGACTAGCGGGATTTAGGAATGAGCAGTTCTTC
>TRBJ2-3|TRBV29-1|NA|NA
CSCGQSSTDTQYF
TGCAGCTGTGGACAGTCAAGCACAGATACGCAGTATTTT
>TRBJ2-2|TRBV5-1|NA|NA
CASTGRLDTGELFF
TGCGCCAGCACGGGGAGATTGGACACCGGGGAGCTGTTTTTT